This TCR beta chain was sequenced for a study of cytomegalovirus exposure and HLA in healthy donors. Study background: Within an early data release were about 85 million unique TCRs drawn from HLA-typed donors. Whole-study findings and limits: Through in vitro validation, three CMV-associated chains were shown to be specific for CMV antigens. Clonal expansion, a later analysis showed, was greater in HLA-associated TCR beta chains than in equally common others. Segments of the TCR beta V type were, in most cases, productive about 87% or about 30% of the time in an earlier analysis.

60 Vbeta and 13 Jbeta primers were used in PCR. Data came from immunoSEQ multiplex PCR; TCRdb stores just in-frame clones and leaves some out. Here the sample table reports around 60,000 clones. The germline V gene has CDR1 LNHDA and CDR2 SQIVND (reference sequence). Trimming cost V 9 bases and J 2 bases, with 13 bases left between them. The CDR3 extends over 14 amino acids. With regard to this clone: Its matching antigen is unknown.

The sequenced sample consisted of PBMCs. The receptor was isolated from a young man in good health and CMV-seropositive. The chain links TRBV19 to TRBJ2-2, with TRBD1 as a possible D gene (6 bases). This CDR3 reads CASNRVANTGELFF. Written as DNA, the CDR3 is TGTGCCAGCAACAGGGTCGCCAACACCGGGGAGCTGTTTTTT.